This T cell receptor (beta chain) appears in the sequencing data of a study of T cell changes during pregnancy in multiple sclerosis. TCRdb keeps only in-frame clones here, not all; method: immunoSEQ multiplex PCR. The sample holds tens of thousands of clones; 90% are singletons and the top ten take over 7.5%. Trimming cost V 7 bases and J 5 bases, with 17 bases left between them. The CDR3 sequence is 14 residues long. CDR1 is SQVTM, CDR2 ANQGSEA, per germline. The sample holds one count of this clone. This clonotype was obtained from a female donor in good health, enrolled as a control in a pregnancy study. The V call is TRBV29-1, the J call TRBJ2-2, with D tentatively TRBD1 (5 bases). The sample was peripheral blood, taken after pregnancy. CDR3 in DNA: TGCAGCGCCGCCAGGGCAGGACCGACCGGGGAGCTGTTTTTT. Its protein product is CSAARAGPTGELFF.